The rows below give T cell receptor beta chains drawn from one sample of a study of blood T cell repertoires in COVID-19. Using immunoSEQ multiplex PCR, the repertoire was profiled, and TCRdb retains in-frame clones only, with some absent. The repertoire holds 180,000 or so clones, with 70% to 90% as singletons. What was sequenced was peripheral blood. The receptors derive from a young man with acute or convalescent COVID-19. Both conserved end residues are part of each CDR3. D genes are given only for firm matches. Not all rows give a size; the values are once, few, many and, for expanded clones, a class.

J | V | size | D | CDR3 | DNA
TRBJ2-2 | TRBV9 | once | - | CASSVATSTTGELFF | TGTGCCAGCAGCGTAGCTACTAGCACCACCGGGGAGCTGTTTTTT
TRBJ2-6 | TRBV30 | - | - | CAWAGVGRVPGANVLTF | TGTGCCTGGGCCGGTGTTGGCCGGGTCCCTGGGGCCAACGTCCTGACTTTC
TRBJ1-4 | TRBV9 | once | - | CASSPSIRYNEKLFF | TGTGCCAGCAGCCCCTCAATCCGCTATAATGAAAAACTGTTTTTT
TRBJ1-5 | TRBV27 | - | - | CASSENSGNQPQHF | TGTGCCAGCAGCGAGAATAGTGGCAATCAGCCCCAGCATTTT
TRBJ1-3 | TRBV28 | few | TRBD1 | CASLDREGNTIYF | TGTGCCAGCCTTGACAGGGAAGGGAACACCATATATTTT
TRBJ2-7 | TRBV7-6 | - | TRBD1 | CASSLAGTGGYEQYF | TGTGCCAGCAGCTTAGCTGGGACAGGGGGCTACGAGCAGTACTTC
TRBJ1-1 | TRBV9 | few | TRBD1 | CASSGRTGYTEAFF | TGTGCCAGCAGCGGGAGGACAGGGTACACTGAAGCTTTCTTT
TRBJ2-5 | TRBV7-9 | few | - | CASGQGQETQYF | TGTGCCAGCGGGCAGGGACAAGAGACCCAGTACTTC
TRBJ1-5 | TRBV5-8 | - | - | CASSLGDTGFNQPQHF | TGTGCCAGCAGCTTAGGGGATACAGGGTTTAATCAGCCCCAGCATTTT
TRBJ2-5 | TRBV7-9 | - | - | CASSLVGQKETQYF | TGTGCCAGCAGCTTAGTGGGCCAAAAAGAGACCCAGTACTTC
TRBJ1-4 | TRBV4-1 | - | - | CASSRQTTNEKLFF | TGCGCCAGCAGCCGACAGACAACTAATGAAAAACTGTTTTTT
TRBJ1-3 | TRBV19 | few | TRBD1 | CASSSPGQESGNTIYF | TGTGCCAGTAGTTCGCCGGGACAGGAGAGCGGAAACACCATATATTTT
TRBJ2-1 | TRBV6-1 | - | TRBD2 | CASSEVLAGGNEQFF | TGTGCCAGCAGTGAAGTACTAGCGGGGGGCAATGAGCAGTTCTTC
TRBJ2-2 | TRBV18 | - | - | CASSPEFGGGAGTGELFF | TGTGCCAGCTCACCAGAATTTGGAGGGGGCGCCGGCACCGGGGAGCTGTTTTTT
TRBJ2-3 | TRBV2 | - | TRBD2 | CASSVGTRAWDTQYF | TGTGCCAGCAGCGTCGGGACTAGGGCTTGGGATACGCAGTATTTT
TRBJ2-1 | TRBV4-2 | - | - | CASSQSRGYEQFF | TGTGCCAGCAGCCAATCACGAGGGTATGAGCAGTTCTTC
TRBJ1-6 | TRBV9 | - | - | CASSVAIQTNSPLHF | TGTGCCAGCAGCGTAGCGATACAGACGAATTCACCCCTCCACTTT
TRBJ1-6 | TRBV2 | - | - | CASSENGPASPLHF | TGTGCCAGCAGTGAGAACGGCCCAGCGTCACCCCTCCACTTT
TRBJ2-2 | TRBV10-3 | - | - | CAIKKSGGSTGELFF | TGTGCCATCAAAAAATCGGGGGGCAGCACCGGGGAGCTGTTTTTT
TRBJ1-5 | TRBV2 | once | - | CASSEPLERQPQHF | TGTGCCAGCAGTGAACCGTTGGAGCGTCAGCCCCAGCATTTT
TRBJ1-6 | TRBV6-2/TRBV6-3 | - | TRBD1 | CASSTSRPGGFYNSPLHF | TGTGCCAGCAGTACCTCCCGGCCAGGGGGTTTCTATAATTCACCCCTCCACTTT
TRBJ1-2 | TRBV6-5 | - | - | CASRVQGDYGYTF | TGTGCCAGCAGGGTACAGGGAGACTATGGCTACACCTTC
TRBJ1-3 | TRBV5-1 | - | TRBD1 | CASSLGSGQGAGGNTIYF | TGCGCCAGCAGCTTGGGATCTGGACAGGGGGCTGGAGGAAACACCATATATTTT
TRBJ2-1 | TRBV3-1/TRBV3-2 | - | TRBD2 | CASSPYSGGARNEQFF | TGTGCCAGCAGCCCCTATAGCGGGGGGGCACGAAATGAGCAGTTCTTC
TRBJ1-2 | TRBV12-3/TRBV12-4 | - | TRBD1 | CASDGAGGSGYTF | TGTGCCAGCGACGGGGCAGGGGGCTCTGGCTACACCTTC
TRBJ1-3 | TRBV5-5 | - | TRBD1 | CASSPTGTGTGNTIYF | TGTGCCAGCAGCCCGACGGGGACAGGGACAGGAAACACCATATATTTT
TRBJ1-5 | TRBV6-2/TRBV6-3 | - | - | CASSYWEVRGFQPQHF | TGTGCCAGCAGTTACTGGGAGGTGAGGGGTTTTCAGCCCCAGCATTTT
TRBJ1-1 | TRBV28 | - | TRBD1 | CASSLPGQGILAEAFF | TGTGCCAGCAGCTTACCGGGACAGGGGATTTTAGCTGAAGCTTTCTTT
TRBJ1-2 | TRBV5-1 | - | - | CASSLGAGLNYGYTF | TGCGCCAGCAGCTTGGGGGCAGGGCTGAACTATGGCTACACCTTC
TRBJ2-2 | TRBV3-1/TRBV3-2 | few | - | CASSQVTSLSGNTGELFF | TGTGCCAGCAGCCAAGTCACGAGCCTAAGCGGAAACACCGGGGAGCTGTTTTTT
TRBJ2-3 | TRBV19 | - | - | CASSPARGDTQYF | TGTGCCAGTAGCCCTGCCCGGGGGGATACGCAGTATTTT
TRBJ1-1 | TRBV2 | - | - | CASRATNGEAFF | TGTGCCAGCAGAGCCACTAACGGGGAAGCTTTCTTT
TRBJ1-5 | TRBV30 | - | - | CAWSASNSNQPQHF | TGTGCCTGGAGTGCATCAAATAGCAATCAGCCCCAGCATTTT
TRBJ1-2 | TRBV6-5 | once | TRBD1 | CASSYSRTGGLYGYTF | TGTGCCAGCAGTTACTCTAGGACAGGGGGATTATATGGCTACACCTTC
TRBJ2-1 | TRBV5-1 | once | - | CASSLARANNNEQFF | TGCGCCAGCAGCTTGGCCCGAGCGAACAACAATGAGCAGTTCTTC
TRBJ1-6 | TRBV30 | - | - | CAWSVRGGESPLHF | TGTGCCTGGAGTGTACGGGGAGGCGAATCACCCCTCCACTTT
TRBJ1-4 | TRBV5-1 | - | - | CASSMRVGLDEKLFF | TGCGCCAGCAGCATGAGGGTCGGATTAGATGAAAAACTGTTTTTT
TRBJ2-2 | TRBV2 | - | TRBD1 | CASSRTGGGKQTGELFF | TGTGCCAGCAGTCGGACAGGGGGCGGAAAGCAAACCGGGGAGCTGTTTTTT
TRBJ2-2 | TRBV3-1/TRBV3-2 | - | - | CASSRQYTGELFF | TGTGCCAGCAGCCGACAGTACACCGGGGAGCTGTTTTTT
TRBJ2-3 | TRBV5-1 | - | TRBD2 | CASSLAAGGSDTQYF | TGCGCCAGCAGCTTGGCGGCGGGGGGTTCAGATACGCAGTATTTT
TRBJ1-5 | TRBV6-2/TRBV6-3 | - | TRBD1 | CASSYLRGQGQPQHF | TGTGCCAGCAGTTACCTGAGGGGGCAGGGTCAGCCCCAGCATTTT